The table lists the clone carrying this T cell receptor (beta chain) with a count of one. Antigen specificity is unknown. It was from PBMCs that CD4+ and CD8+ T cells were sorted. The data derive from a study of CD8+ T cells in alopecia areata. Regarding the study as a whole: Scalp samples also yield sequences from resident alphabeta T cells of normal skin.

The germline V gene has CDR1 SQVTM and CDR2 ANQGSEA. The CDR3 extends over 13 amino acids. After removal of 6 bases from V and 4 bases from J, the junction contained 6 bases not matched to a gene. Reverse transcribed after extraction, RNA yielded cDNA as the sequencing template. Clones were read by immunoSEQ multiplex PCR, and TCRdb kept only the in-frame ones, dropping some. The sample lists under 150,000 clones, around two thirds occurring once. V gene TRBV29-1 combines with J gene TRBJ2-1; TRBD1 matches 7 bases. Sequencing was done on a sample of CD8+ T cells sorted from blood. The origin of this receptor is a human donor in good health. In nucleotides, the CDR3 is TGCAGCGTGAATGGGGGACAGTACAATGAGCAGTTCTTC. Its protein is CSVNGGQYNEQFF.